The entry below describes one TCR beta chain. This CDR3 comprises 17 residues. The V and J ends lost 3 bases and 2 bases, in that order; junction bases with no gene match: 6. The germline gives CDR1 SNHLY, CDR2 FYNNEI. PCR was performed using 60 Vbeta and 13 Jbeta primers. The method was immunoSEQ multiplex PCR; TCRdb's version includes in-frame clones alone and lacks a portion of them. This table has 100,000 to 130,000 clones, less than 85% appearing once. The source of the sample is a study of cytomegalovirus exposure and HLA in healthy donors. At the time of sampling, donors were nominally healthy, though unrecorded immune exposures were likely.

Sequenced: PBMCs. The sequence derives from a man between 18 and 35 years old in good health and CMV-seronegative. The gene calls are TRBV2 and TRBJ2-3; the match to TRBD2 covers 12 bases. CDR3 region: CASSEGSSGGDTDTQYF. Here the CDR3 DNA reads TGTGCCAGCAGTGAGGGATCTAGCGGGGGGGACACAGATACGCAGTATTTT.